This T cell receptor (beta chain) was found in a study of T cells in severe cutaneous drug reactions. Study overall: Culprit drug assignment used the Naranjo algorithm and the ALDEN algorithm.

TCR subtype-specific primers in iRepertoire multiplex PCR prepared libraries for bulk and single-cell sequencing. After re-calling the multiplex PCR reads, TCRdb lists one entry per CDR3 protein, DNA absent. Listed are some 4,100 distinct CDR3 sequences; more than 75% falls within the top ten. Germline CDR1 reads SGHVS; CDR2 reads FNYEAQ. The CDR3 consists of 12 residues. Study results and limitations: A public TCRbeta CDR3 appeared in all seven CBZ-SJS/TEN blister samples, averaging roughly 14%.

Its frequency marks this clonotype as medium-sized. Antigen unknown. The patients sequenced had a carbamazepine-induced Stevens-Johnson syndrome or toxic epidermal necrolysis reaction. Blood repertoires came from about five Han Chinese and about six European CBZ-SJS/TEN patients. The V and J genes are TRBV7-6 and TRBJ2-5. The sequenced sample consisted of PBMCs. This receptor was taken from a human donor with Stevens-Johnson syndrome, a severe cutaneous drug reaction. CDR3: CASSYILETQYF.